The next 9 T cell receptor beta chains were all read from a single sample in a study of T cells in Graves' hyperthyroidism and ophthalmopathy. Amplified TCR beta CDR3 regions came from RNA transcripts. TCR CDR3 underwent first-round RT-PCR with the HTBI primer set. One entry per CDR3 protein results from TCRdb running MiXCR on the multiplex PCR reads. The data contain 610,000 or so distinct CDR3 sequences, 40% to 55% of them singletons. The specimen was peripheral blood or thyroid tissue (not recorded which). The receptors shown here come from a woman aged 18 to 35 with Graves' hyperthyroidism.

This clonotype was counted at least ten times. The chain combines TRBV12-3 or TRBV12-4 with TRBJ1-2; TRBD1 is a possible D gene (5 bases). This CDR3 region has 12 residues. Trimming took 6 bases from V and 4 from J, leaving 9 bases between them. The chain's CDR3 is CASRDGGYGYTF. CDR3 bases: TGTGCCAGCAGGGACGGGGGCTATGGCTACACCTTC.

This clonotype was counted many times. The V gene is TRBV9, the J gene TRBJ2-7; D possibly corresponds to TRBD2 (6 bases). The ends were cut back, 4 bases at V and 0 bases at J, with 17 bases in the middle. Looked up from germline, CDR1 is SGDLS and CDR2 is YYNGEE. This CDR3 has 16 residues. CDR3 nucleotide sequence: TGTGCCAGCAGCCCCCGGGGGACGGGTAGCTCCTACGAGCAGTACTTC. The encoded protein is CASSPRGTGSSYEQYF. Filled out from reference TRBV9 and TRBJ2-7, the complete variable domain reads DSGVTQTPKHLITATGQRVTLRCSPRSGDLSVYWYQQSLDQGLQFLIQYYNGEERAKGNILERFSAQQFPDLHSELNLSSLELGDSALYFCASSPRGTGSSYEQYFGPGTRLTVT.

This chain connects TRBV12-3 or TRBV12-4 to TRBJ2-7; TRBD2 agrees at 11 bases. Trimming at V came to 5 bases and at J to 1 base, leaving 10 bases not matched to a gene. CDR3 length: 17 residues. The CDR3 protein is CASSLGTSGPRSYEQYF. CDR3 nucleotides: TGTGCCAGCAGTCTCGGGACTAGCGGCCCAAGGTCCTACGAGCAGTACTTC.

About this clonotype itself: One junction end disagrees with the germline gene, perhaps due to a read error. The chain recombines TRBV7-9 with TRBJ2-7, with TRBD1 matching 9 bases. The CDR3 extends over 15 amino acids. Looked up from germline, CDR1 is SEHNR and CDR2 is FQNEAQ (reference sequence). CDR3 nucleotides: TGCGCCAGCAGCCAAGTGACAGGGGGGGGGACGGGGCAGTACTTC. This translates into CASSQVTGGGTGQYF.

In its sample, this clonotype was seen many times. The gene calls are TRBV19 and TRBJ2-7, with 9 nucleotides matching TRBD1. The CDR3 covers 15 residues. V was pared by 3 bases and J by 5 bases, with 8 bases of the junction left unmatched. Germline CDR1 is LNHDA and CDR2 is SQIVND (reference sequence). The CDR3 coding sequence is TGTGCCAGTAGTATTAGGGGACAGGGATACCACGAGCAGTACTTC. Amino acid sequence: CASSIRGQGYHEQYF.

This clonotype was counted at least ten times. CDR3 in amino acids: CATSTIGGAGGYTF. CDR3 DNA: TGTGCCACCAGCACCATCGGGGGCGCGGGCGGCTACACCTTC. The chain combines TRBV15 with TRBJ1-2; possibly TRBD1 for D (6 bases). V lost 4 bases, J lost 8 bases, and 17 bases lay in between. CDR1 and CDR2 (germline): LNHNV, YYDKDF (reference sequence). The CDR3 spans 14 residues.

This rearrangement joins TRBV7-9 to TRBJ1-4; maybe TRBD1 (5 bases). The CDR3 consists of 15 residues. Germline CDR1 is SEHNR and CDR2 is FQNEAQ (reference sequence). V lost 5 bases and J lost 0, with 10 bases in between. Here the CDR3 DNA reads TGTGCCAGCAGCCCCAGGGATGCAACTAATGAAAAACTGTTTTTT. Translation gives CASSPRDATNEKLFF.

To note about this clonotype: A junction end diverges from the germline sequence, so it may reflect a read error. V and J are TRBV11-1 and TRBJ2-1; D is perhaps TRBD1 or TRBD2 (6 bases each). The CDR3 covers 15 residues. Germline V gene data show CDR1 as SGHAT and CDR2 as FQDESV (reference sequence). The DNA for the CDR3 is TGTGCCAGCAGCTCCTTGGGGGGCTCCTACAATGGGCAGTTCTTC. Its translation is CASSSLGGSYNGQFF.

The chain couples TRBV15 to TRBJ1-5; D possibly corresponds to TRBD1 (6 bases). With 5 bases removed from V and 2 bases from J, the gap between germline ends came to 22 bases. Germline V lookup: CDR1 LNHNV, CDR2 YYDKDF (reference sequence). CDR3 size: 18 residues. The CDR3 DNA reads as TGTGCCACCAGCGATCCCTCCCGGGGGGCGAAGGGCAATCAGCCCCAGCATTTT. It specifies CATSDPSRGAKGNQPQHF.